This entry describes one T cell receptor beta chain. The sample belongs to a study of blood T cell repertoires in COVID-19. Across the study: Samples of COVID-19 (acute and convalescent) were obtained from the United States, Italy and Spain. Sources were T cells, B-cell-depleted T cells, or PBMCs; the material itself was cDNA or gDNA.

Assay used: immunoSEQ multiplex PCR; TCRdb lists only in-frame clones, some missing. The sample lists 200,000 to 250,000 clones, around 86% occurring once. CDR1 is SGHRS, CDR2 YFSETQ, per germline. This CDR3 has 16 residues. V lost 0 bases and J 6 bases, leaving 16 bases between the germline ends. The rearrangement links TRBV5-1 to TRBJ2-1; possible D gene TRBD1, 5 bases. The TCR was taken from a woman of 80 years or more with COVID-19, enrolled during active disease. Source material: peripheral blood. CDR3: CASSLEGAGRSNEQFF. CDR3 coding DNA: TGCGCCAGCAGCTTGGAAGGGGCAGGGCGGTCCAATGAGCAGTTCTTC.